This T cell receptor (beta chain) was captured by sequencing in a study of blood T cell repertoires in COVID-19. Study overall: The United States, Italy and Spain supplied acute and convalescent COVID-19 samples. Sources were T cells, B-cell-depleted T cells, or PBMCs; the material itself was cDNA or gDNA.

In the authors' methods: Scientists estimated how many nucleated cells there were by amplifying reference gene primers. The assay was immunoSEQ multiplex PCR, and TCRdb's table has in-frame clones only and misses some. The DNA was the basis for D and trimming; V, J and clone size are from that table. Among about 140,000 clones listed, less than 80% were seen once. This CDR3 has 17 amino acids. The chain couples TRBV21-1 to TRBJ1-3; the table assigns TRBD1, which was not confirmed against the DNA. TRBV21-1 is given as a pseudogene. The sample was peripheral blood. This sequence was found in an elderly woman with active or convalescent COVID-19. The CDR3 region is CASSTSTGQVSGNTIYF. The CDR3 DNA reads TGTGCCAGCAGCACGTCCACAGGACAAGTCTCTGGAAACACCATATATTTT.